This passage covers 27 T cell receptor beta chains from one sample sequenced in a study of beta chain features in type 1 diabetes. Study outcomes and limitations: Type 1 diabetes patients showed a moderate but significant shortening of TCRB CDR3s in all four CD4+ subsets.

No antigen has been assigned to these receptors. All of the isolated RNA was reverse transcribed, so expressed TCRB transcripts were sequenced. Produced via immunoSEQ multiplex PCR; TCRdb's table is partial and in-frame only. The table records about 150,000 clones, roughly 8% of them present only once. The sample comprised central memory CD4+ T cells from blood. The receptors were sampled from a man aged 18 to 29 with type 1 diabetes.

This clone was recorded a few times. The chain employs TRBV28 and TRBJ1-5, with TRBD1 matching over 10 bases. This CDR3 has 17 residues. V was pared by 2 bases and J by 0 bases, with 4 bases of the junction left unmatched. Germline V CDR1 and CDR2: MDHEN, SYDVKM. CDR3 region: CASSLRTGGYSNQPQHF. Written as DNA, the CDR3 is TGTGCCAGCAGTTTAAGGACAGGGGGATATAGCAATCAGCCCCAGCATTTT.

The chain recombines TRBV29-1 with TRBJ2-3, with D perhaps matching TRBD1 (6 bases). Trimming left V 7 bases short and J 0 bases short, with 17 bases between. The CDR3 spans 15 residues. Looked up from germline, CDR1 is SQVTM and CDR2 is ANQGSEA. The CDR3 nucleotides are TGCAGCGGGATACAGGGCACACCTAGCACAGATACGCAGTATTTT. Amino acids: CSGIQGTPSTDTQYF.

The CDR3 DNA reads as TGTGCCAGCACCGAAGGGACAGGAACTTTAATGAACACTGAAGCTTTCTTT. Its translation is CASTEGTGTLMNTEAFF. The V call is TRBV28, the J call TRBJ1-1; 8 positions agree with TRBD1. This CDR3 spans 17 amino acids. Germline V gene lookup returns CDR1 MDHEN and CDR2 SYDVKM. V lost 7 bases to trimming and J lost 0 bases; unmatched junction nucleotides: 13.

This clone was counted only a few times. The chain recombines TRBV5-4 with TRBJ1-2; 7 nucleotides agree with TRBD1. This CDR3 contains 15 residues. The germline gives CDR1 SGHNT, CDR2 YYREEE (reference sequence). The ends lost 3 bases at V and 7 bases at J; junction bases unmatched: 12. The CDR3: CASSSLTGSMVGYTF. The CDR3 bases are TGTGCCAGCAGCTCGCTGACAGGGAGTATGGTTGGCTACACCTTC.

This clone occurred a few times. This chain joins TRBV28 and TRBJ2-1, with 13 bases that match TRBD2. V trimming: 4 bases; J trimming: 7 bases; junction bases outside the gene matches: 10. The CDR3 consists of 17 residues. Germline CDR1 reads MDHEN; CDR2 reads SYDVKM. As DNA, the CDR3 is TGTGCCAGCAGTTCTCGACTAGCGGGGGGTACTGGGAATGAGCAGTTCTTC. Residues: CASSSRLAGGTGNEQFF.

The V call is TRBV6-5, the J call TRBJ1-1, with D hard to call. The CDR3 consists of 14 residues. Germline loops: CDR1 MNHEY, CDR2 SVGAGI. The V gene lost 2 bases and the J gene lost 11 bases, with 18 bases spanning the gap. The CDR3 region is CASSYTEVALEAFF. The CDR3 coding sequence is TGTGCCAGCAGTTACACGGAGGTCGCCCTGGAGGCTTTCTTT.

This clone was detected a few times. The chain carries TRBV9 and TRBJ2-3, with unresolved D. The CDR3 is 12 amino acids. Germline V gene sequence: CDR1 SGDLS, CDR2 YYNGEE. The V and J ends lost 2 bases and 7 bases respectively, with 8 bases between them. CDR3 sequence reads: CASSVSVNTQYF. The CDR3 nucleotides are TGTGCCAGCAGCGTCTCGGTGAATACGCAGTATTTT. The variable domain in full, with the rest retrieved from reference TRBV9 and TRBJ2-3, is DSGVTQTPKHLITATGQRVTLRCSPRSGDLSVYWYQQSLDQGLQFLIQYYNGEERAKGNILERFSAQQFPDLHSELNLSSLELGDSALYFCASSVSVNTQYFGPGTRLTVL.

This clone was picked up a small number of times. This chain connects TRBV5-4 to TRBJ2-7, with a possible D match to TRBD1 (6 bases). Germline CDR1 and CDR2: SGHNT and YYREEE (reference sequence). V was pared by 4 bases and J by 1 base, with 12 bases between. The CDR3 is made up of 14 amino acids. This CDR3 reads CASSPGGQSYEQYF. CDR3 sequence (DNA): TGTGCCAGCAGCCCCGGCGGACAGTCCTACGAGCAGTACTTC.

V is TRBV27 and J is TRBJ2-7; D gene uncertain. Germline V gene sequence: CDR1 MNHEY, CDR2 SMNVEV (reference sequence). Trimming left V 7 bases short and J 3 bases short, with 19 bases between. There are 15 residues in the CDR3. CDR3 in DNA: TGTGCCAGCACCCCCCCGCCCAAGCTGCACTACGAGCAGTACTTC. Protein product: CASTPPPKLHYEQYF.

The rearrangement joins TRBV5-4 to TRBJ2-1, with D maybe TRBD2 (6 bases). The V gene lost 4 bases and the J gene lost 10 bases, with 15 bases spanning the gap. CDR1 is SGHNT and CDR2 is YYREEE in the germline V gene (reference sequence). CDR3 length equals 13 residues. CDR3: CASSILARGEQFF. The CDR3 coding sequence is TGTGCCAGCAGCATTCTAGCGAGGGGCGAGCAGTTCTTC. Full variable domain (outside the CDR3, taken from reference TRBV5-4 and TRBJ2-1): ETGVTQSPTHLIKTRGQQVTLRCSSQSGHNTVSWYQQALGQGPQFIFQYYREEENGRGNFPPRFSGLQFPNYSSELNVNALELDDSALYLCASSILARGEQFFGPGTRLTVL.

This clone has a count of ten or more. The chain combines TRBV6-6 with TRBJ1-6, with 8 nucleotides matching TRBD1. The CDR3 length is 15 residues. Germline V gene lookup returns CDR1 MNHNY and CDR2 SVGAGI (reference sequence). The V segment lost 5 bases and the J segment 10 bases; nucleotides outside the gene matches: 10. The CDR3 is CASSNQQGEQSPLHF. The CDR3 nucleotides read TGTGCCAGCAGTAACCAACAGGGGGAACAATCACCCCTCCACTTT.

The chain employs TRBV6-5 and TRBJ2-2; 7 bases fit TRBD1. From germline, CDR1 is MNHEY and CDR2 SVGAGI. J lost 1 base, V lost 6 bases, and 5 bases had no gene match. The CDR3 has 15 residues. CDR3 bases: TGTGCCAGCAGCTCCGGGACAGAGAACACCGGGGAGCTGTTTTTT. It encodes CASSSGTENTGELFF.

This clone was counted only a few times. This chain uses TRBV18 with TRBJ1-1; 7 positions match TRBD1. With V trimmed by 4 bases and J by 3 bases, 2 bases remained unmatched. The germline V gene has CDR1 KGHSH and CDR2 LQKENI. The CDR3 contains 13 residues. The CDR3 DNA reads TGTGCCAGCTCACTCGACAGGGACACTGAAGCTTTCTTT. It yields the protein CASSLDRDTEAFF. The variable domain in full, completed from reference TRBV18 and TRBJ1-1, reads NAGVMQNPRHLVRRRGQEARLRCSPMKGHSHVYWYRQLPEEGLKFMVYLQKENIIDESGMPKERFSAEFPKEGPSILRIQQVVRGDSAAYFCASSLDRDTEAFFGQGTRLTVV.

The rearrangement joins TRBV11-2 to TRBJ1-5, with D hard to call. This CDR3 region has 13 residues. CDR1 is SGHAT, CDR2 FQNNGV, per germline. V was trimmed by 5 bases and J by 3 bases, leaving 8 bases between them. The CDR3 loop is CASSQMANQPQHF. CDR3 nucleotides: TGTGCCAGCAGCCAAATGGCCAATCAGCCCCAGCATTTT.

This clone has a handful of counts. The J gene is TRBJ1-5, the V gene TRBV30; 7 nucleotides match TRBD1. CDR3 length equals 15 residues. V was pared by 1 base and J by 4 bases, with 7 bases of the junction left unmatched. Germline lookup yields CDR1 GTSNPN and CDR2 SVGIG (reference sequence). The CDR3 loop is CAWSGHRGGNQPQHF. As DNA, the CDR3 is TGTGCCTGGAGTGGCCACAGGGGCGGTAATCAGCCCCAGCATTTT.

The CDR3 here is CASLDSLDETQYF. In nucleotides, the CDR3 is TGTGCCAGCTTGGACAGCCTAGACGAGACCCAGTACTTC. The gene calls are TRBV28 and TRBJ2-5; maybe TRBD1 (6 bases). Germline V gene data show CDR1 as MDHEN and CDR2 as SYDVKM. This CDR3 is 13 amino acids long. Trimming stripped 8 bases from V and 5 bases from J, with 15 bases between.

The CDR3 DNA sequence: TGTGCCAGCAGCTTAGCATCCGGGACAGGGGGGTCTGGGGCCAACGTCCTGACTTTC. Encoded protein: CASSLASGTGGSGANVLTF. The chain couples TRBV7-8 to TRBJ2-6; 11 bases agree with TRBD1. CDR3 length equals 19 residues. V lost 0 bases, J lost 1 base, and 5 bases stayed unmatched. Germline CDR1 is SGHVS and CDR2 is FQNEAQ.

The V and J genes are TRBV7-9 and TRBJ1-4, with 7 nucleotides matching TRBD1. Germline V gives CDR1 SEHNR, CDR2 FQNEAQ (reference sequence). The CDR3 extends over 14 amino acids. J gave up 7 bases and V 4 bases, and 6 bases lay outside the gene matches. The CDR3 DNA reads as TGTGCCAGCAGCTCCAACAGGGGCAGTGAAAAACTGTTTTTT. Encoded protein: CASSSNRGSEKLFF.

This clone was observed a few times. The rearrangement links TRBV28 to TRBJ2-5; 9 nucleotides match TRBD2. Germline V gene data show CDR1 as MDHEN and CDR2 as SYDVKM. With V trimmed by 5 bases and J by 0 bases, 13 bases remained unmatched. The CDR3 runs 18 residues. CDR3 nucleotide sequence: TGTGCCAGCAGTCCACCCCGCGGGGGGGCACCACACCAAGAGACCCAGTACTTC. As protein: CASSPPRGGAPHQETQYF.

This clone was found a few times. The chain has TRBV28 and TRBJ2-1; 8 bases match TRBD2. Germline V gene data show CDR1 as MDHEN and CDR2 as SYDVKM. Trimming removed 2 bases from V and 3 bases from J; junction bases left unmatched: 9. The CDR3 length is 17 residues. The CDR3 region has the DNA TGTGCCAGCAGTTTAAGTATAGGCGGGGGGCTCTACAATGAGCAGTTCTTC. The encoded protein is CASSLSIGGGLYNEQFF.

This clone has just a few counts. This sequence joins TRBV5-1 and TRBJ2-7; 10 bases align to TRBD2. Trimming removed 2 bases from V and 6 bases from J; junction bases left unmatched: 8. CDR3 length: 15 amino acids. Germline values: CDR1 SGHRS, CDR2 YFSETQ. CDR3 region: CASSLSGSGRFEQYF. The CDR3 DNA is TGCGCCAGCAGCTTAAGTGGTAGCGGGAGGTTCGAGCAGTACTTC.

This clone was detected a few times. The chain is built from TRBV4-2 and TRBJ2-5; D call uncertain. V was pared by 1 base and J by 5 bases, with 5 bases between. CDR3 length: 12 residues. Germline values: CDR1 LGHNA, CDR2 YNFKEQ. CDR3 bases: TGTGCCAGCAGCCAAGCGCAGGAGACCCAGTACTTC. Translated: CASSQAQETQYF.

This rearrangement joins TRBV5-1 to TRBJ2-2, with a weak D call TRBD1 (5 bases). The CDR3 covers 14 residues. Germline lookup yields CDR1 SGHRS and CDR2 YFSETQ. V was cut by 4 bases and J by 8 bases, with 15 bases left in between. CDR3 nucleotide sequence: TGCGCCAGCAGCCCCGACAGTCCTACTGGGGAGCTGTTTTTT. Protein product: CASSPDSPTGELFF.

The J gene is TRBJ2-7, the V gene TRBV5-1; 8 bases are a match to TRBD1. The junction had 11 bases not matched to a gene; V was cut back by 4 bases and J by 5 bases. Looked up from germline, CDR1 is SGHRS and CDR2 is YFSETQ. This CDR3 is 15 amino acids long. The CDR3 loop reads CASSRNRQGADEQYF. The CDR3 DNA reads as TGCGCCAGCAGCCGGAACCGGCAGGGGGCGGACGAGCAGTACTTC.

This chain joins TRBV28 and TRBJ2-3, with D perhaps TRBD1 (6 bases). Looked up from germline, CDR1 is MDHEN and CDR2 is SYDVKM. Trimming shortened V by 4 bases and J by 2 bases, and 10 bases separated the two germline ends. The CDR3 is 14 amino acids. The CDR3 here is CASSSTGPTDTQYF. The CDR3 region has the DNA TGTGCCAGCAGTTCCACAGGGCCCACAGATACGCAGTATTTT.

This clone has only a few counts. The chain carries TRBV5-1 and TRBJ2-5; TRBD2 matches at 9 bases. Unmatched junction bases numbered 4, after V lost 6 bases and J lost 1 base. CDR1 is SGHRS, CDR2 YFSETQ, per germline. This CDR3 has 14 residues. As DNA, the CDR3 is TGCGCCAGCACTAGCGGGGTCGCCCAAGAGACCCAGTACTTC. It specifies CASTSGVAQETQYF.

This clone was found many times. DNA for the CDR3: TGTGCCAGCAGCCAAGGACAGGGGTACCAAGAGACCCAGTACTTC. Translating it yields CASSQGQGYQETQYF. The V and J genes are TRBV28 and TRBJ2-5; TRBD1 aligns across 9 bases. After removal of 6 bases from V and 0 bases from J, the junction contained 5 bases not matched to a gene. Germline assignment: CDR1 MDHEN and CDR2 SYDVKM. The CDR3 consists of 15 residues.